This T cell receptor (beta chain) came from a study of blood T cell repertoires in COVID-19. For the study at large: T cells, B-cell-depleted T cells, or PBMCs supplied cDNA or gDNA.

Repertoires were generated with immunoSEQ multiplex PCR, while TCRdb's copy carries only in-frame clones and drops some. The sample gives 250,000 or so clones, about 90% of which show up once; 3% is in the top ten. The CDR3 has 15 residues. In germline, CDR1 is SGHTA, CDR2 FQGNSA. Trimming cost V 4 bases and J 10 bases, with 20 bases left between them. This receptor was identified in a man between 18 and 35 years old with active or convalescent COVID-19. The sequenced sample was peripheral blood. The chain employs TRBV7-2 and TRBJ2-1; the D gene is possibly TRBD2 (5 bases). For the CDR3, the DNA is TGTGCCAGCAGCTCACAGAGGGCTCCGGGGAGCGAGCAGTTCTTC. It yields the protein CASSSQRAPGSEQFF. The full variable domain, its missing parts supplied by reference TRBV7-2 and TRBJ2-1, is GAGVSQSPSNKVTEKGKDVELRCDPISGHTALYWYRQSLGQGLEFLIYFQGNSAPDKSGLPSDRFSAERTGGSVSTLTIQRTQQEDSAVYLCASSSQRAPGSEQFFGPGTRLTVL.